This T cell receptor beta chain was identified during a study of cytomegalovirus exposure and HLA in healthy donors. The CDR3 consists of 14 residues. Trimming removed 8 bases at V and 4 bases at J, with 16 bases between. CDR1 is SGDLS and CDR2 is YYNGEE in the germline V gene. Details on this clone: Its target is not known.

PCR was performed using 60 Vbeta and 13 Jbeta primers. The table came from immunoSEQ multiplex PCR; TCRdb's copy has only in-frame clones and leaves some out. The sample carries about 130,000 clones, about 84% recorded once. The study, taken as a whole, reports: It has been reported that TCR beta sequences accurately predicted the HLA-A and HLA-B alleles of most subjects. According to reports, the classifier identified cytomegalovirus status with high specificity and sensitivity.

The chain has TRBV9 and TRBJ1-5; D may be TRBD1 (6 bases). The receptor was derived from a boy aged 10-17 years in good health and CMV-seronegative. What was sequenced was PBMCs. CDR3 loop: CASSQGVGNQPQHF. CDR3 sequence (DNA): TGTGCCAGTTCACAGGGTGTCGGAAATCAGCCCCAGCATTTT.